The 6 T cell receptor beta chains listed next were all sequenced from one sample in a study of cytotoxic CD8 clonotypes in ibrutinib-treated CLL. Sequenced by immunoSEQ multiplex PCR; TCRdb stores in-frame clones only, minus some. Of tens of thousands of clones in the sample, approximately 75% are singletons; the top ten hold about 39%. Sequencing was performed on PBMCs, taken after 12 months of ibrutinib treatment. These receptors all come from a human donor with chronic lymphocytic leukemia.

This clone was detected ten times or more. CDR3 region: CASSAEGGKNQPQHF. Written as DNA, the CDR3 is TGTGCCAGCAGCGCAGAAGGGGGGAAAAATCAGCCCCAGCATTTT. The genes are TRBV6-1 and TRBJ1-5, with D tentatively TRBD1 (6 bases). Trimming stripped 6 bases from V and 4 bases from J, with 16 bases between. CDR1 MNHNS and CDR2 SASEGT come from the germline V gene. The CDR3 runs 15 residues.

V usage is TRBV7-3 and J usage is TRBJ2-1; unclear D gene. V was clipped by 4 bases and J by 8 bases, with 12 bases between them. This CDR3 region has 13 residues. Germline-derived CDR1 and CDR2 are SGHTA and FQGTGA. The CDR3 DNA reads TGTGCCAGCAGCTCCCCCCTTGGGGATGAGCAGTTCTTC. Protein: CASSSPLGDEQFF.

This clone was seen just once. The chain joins TRBV9 to TRBJ1-1; D is uncertain. CDR3 length: 14 residues. Germline lookup yields CDR1 SGDLS and CDR2 YYNGEE. V gave up 0 bases and J gave up 5 bases, with 11 bases separating them. CDR3 nucleotides: TGTGCCAGCAGCGTAGACCCGGGGATGACTGAAGCTTTCTTT. Its protein product is CASSVDPGMTEAFF.

The chain couples TRBV28 to TRBJ2-1; 9 nucleotides align to TRBD1. Germline V gives CDR1 MDHEN, CDR2 SYDVKM. With V trimmed by 6 bases and J by 7 bases, 10 bases remained unmatched. The CDR3 sequence is 15 residues long. The DNA of the CDR3 is TGTGCCAGCAGCCCCACGGACAGGGGTTGGAATGAGCAGTTCTTC. Protein: CASSPTDRGWNEQFF.

To note about this clone: A read error may account for a junction end that differs from germline. V and J are TRBV7-7 and TRBJ2-5, with 11 bases matching TRBD2. This CDR3 comprises 12 residues. CDR1 and CDR2 from the germline V gene are SSHAT and FNYEAQ (reference sequence). Here the CDR3 reads CASSLAGGAQYF. The CDR3 DNA sequence: TGTGCTAGCAGCTTAGCGGGAGGGGCCCAGTACTTC.

A few counts support this clone. CDR3 sequence (DNA): TGTGCCAGCGGTACAGGGCCCTACGAGCAGTACTTC. It codes for CASGTGPYEQYF. The V call is TRBV6-1, the J call TRBJ2-7; D is perhaps TRBD1 (6 bases). From germline, CDR1 is MNHNS and CDR2 SASEGT. The CDR3 extends over 12 amino acids. V was trimmed by 8 bases and J by 2 bases, leaving 10 bases between them.